This is a list of T cell receptor beta chains from one sample in a study of control samples from healthy donors and cancer patients. Measured with immunoSEQ multiplex PCR; TCRdb has only the in-frame clones, and not every one. The table records some 120,000 clones, roughly 94% of them present only once. Source material: blood. The receptors come from a young man in good health. Both conserved end residues are trimmed from each CDR3. A D gene is named only where the DNA matches it firmly.

TRBV28	-	TRBJ1-1	ASSLPGWRTEAF
TRBV7-3	TRBD1	TRBJ2-1	ASSSDRGNEQF
TRBV5-1	-	TRBJ1-3	ASSLDGSGYTIY
TRBV12-3/TRBV12-4	TRBD2	TRBJ2-4	ASSHRGLV
TRBV7-2	-	TRBJ1-3	ASSWDGNTIY
TRBV12-3/TRBV12-4	-	TRBJ2-7	ASSLSDEQY
TRBV3-1/TRBV3-2	-	TRBJ1-4	ASPSGATNEKLF
TRBV27	-	TRBJ1-4	ASSWRRANEKLF
TRBV27	TRBD1	TRBJ1-2	ASSPQGASYGYT
TRBV27	-	TRBJ1-2	ASSLSAGNYGYT
TRBV24-1	-	TRBJ2-7	ATSVSGEQY
TRBV5-1	TRBD2	TRBJ2-2	ASSLGIGLASGELF
TRBV18	-	TRBJ1-1	ASSQGLIMNTEAF
TRBV6-5	TRBD1	TRBJ2-1	ASSEGASYNEQF
TRBV6-2/TRBV6-3	-	TRBJ1-5	ASSYHDGQPNQPQH
TRBV2	-	TRBJ1-5	ASSPRGGRNQPQH
TRBV27	TRBD1	TRBJ2-5	ASSFLPGQQETQY
TRBV6-2/TRBV6-3	-	TRBJ1-1	ASSYAGSNTEAF
TRBV19	-	TRBJ2-1	ASSLWTTAEEQF
TRBV10-3	TRBD2	TRBJ2-5	AISGTSGGQETQY
TRBV5-4	-	TRBJ2-5	ASSSLTKETQY
TRBV30	-	TRBJ2-6	AHTRVGGGGANVLT
TRBV7-9	-	TRBJ2-7	ASAPLPYEQY
TRBV5-6	-	TRBJ2-4	ASSPGPRVRDIQY
TRBV9	-	TRBJ1-2	ASSVDGPGDGYT
TRBV10-3	-	TRBJ2-7	AISEGVASSYEQY
TRBV25-1	TRBD1	TRBJ2-7	ASSVIGTGSVEQY
TRBV27	-	TRBJ2-1	ASSSEGPWGEQF
TRBV4-1	TRBD1	TRBJ2-7	ASSFHWTGAYEQY
TRBV10-3	-	TRBJ2-5	AISQGDETQY
TRBV4-1	-	TRBJ1-2	ASSQVPAAREYGYT
TRBV18	-	TRBJ2-5	ASSPGETQY
TRBV6-1	-	TRBJ1-5	ASSGRAGYSNQPQH
TRBV6-5	-	TRBJ2-5	ASTPRPLETQY
TRBV6-1	TRBD1	TRBJ1-2	ASSEVDRDYYGYT
TRBV5-1	-	TRBJ2-3	ASSSGTFTDTQY
TRBV6-2/TRBV6-3	-	TRBJ2-5	ASSSVDSQETQY
TRBV30	TRBD1	TRBJ2-3	AWSVQLGTGIVKVQTDTQY
TRBV6-1	-	TRBJ1-3	ASSETPGDSGNTIY
TRBV28	-	TRBJ1-1	ASSLWGRGDSEAF
TRBV3-1/TRBV3-2	-	TRBJ1-6	ASSPTRQEGSPLH
TRBV5-6	-	TRBJ1-4	ASSYWMGARGEKLF
TRBV7-2	-	TRBJ1-1	ASSLAPDTEAF
TRBV4-3	TRBD2	TRBJ2-3	ASSQEFGTSGTDTQY
TRBV25-1	TRBD2	TRBJ2-3	ASSRGGGAEDTQY